A selection of T cell receptor beta chains follows, all from one sample in a study of immune evolution from preneoplasia to lung adenocarcinoma. Produced via immunoSEQ multiplex PCR; TCRdb's table is partial and in-frame only. The sample carries some 15,000 clones, approximately 81% recorded once. The sequenced sample consisted of FFPE minimally invasive lung adenocarcinoma tissue. The source of these receptors is a person aged 65-85 years with lung adenocarcinoma. Both conserved end residues are part of each CDR3. A D gene is named only where the DNA matches it firmly. Size values are once, few and many counts, or a class for expanded clones, and some rows have none.

V	D	J	size	DNA	CDR3
TRBV4-1	NA	TRBJ1-1	once	TGCGCCAGCAGCCAAGATCACGGGAGGAATGAAGCTTTCTTT	CASSQDHGRNEAFF
TRBV6-5	TRBD2	TRBJ2-1	NA	TGTGCCAGCTCCTTAAGCGGGAGGTTCAATGAGCAGTTCTTC	CASSLSGRFNEQFF
TRBV7-8	NA	TRBJ1-1	NA	TGTGCCAGCAGCTTAGTTTACGGAGGGACTGAAGCTTTCTTT	CASSLVYGGTEAFF
TRBV13	TRBD2	TRBJ2-3	NA	TGTGCCAGCAGCTCTAGCGGGGGGTATAGCACAGATACGCAGTATTTT	CASSSSGGYSTDTQYF
TRBV27	TRBD2	TRBJ2-1	once	TGTGCCAGCATCCCGACTAGCGGGAGCTCCTACAATGAGCAGTTCTTC	CASIPTSGSSYNEQFF
TRBV11-2	TRBD1	TRBJ1-2	NA	TGTGCCAGCAGAAGGACAGGGGGAGGCTACACCTTC	CASRRTGGGYTF
TRBV11-3	NA	TRBJ2-5	NA	TGTGCCAGCAGCTTAGGTCAGGGGAGAGAGACCCAGTACTTC	CASSLGQGRETQYF
TRBV18	TRBD1	TRBJ2-7	few	TGTGCCAGCTCACGGGACAGGAGCTCCTACGAGCAGTACTTC	CASSRDRSSYEQYF
TRBV7-2	TRBD1	TRBJ1-4	NA	TGTGCCAGCAGCTTCTGGGGACAGGGTGGTGAAAAACTGTTTTTT	CASSFWGQGGEKLFF
TRBV4-1	TRBD1	TRBJ1-2	NA	TGCGCCAGCAGCCACCAGACGCGCGGGACAGGGGTGAACTATGGCTATACCTTC	CASSHQTRGTGVNYGYTF
TRBV6-1	NA	TRBJ1-5	NA	TGTGCCAGCAGTGGGAATCAGCCCCAGCATTTT	CASSGNQPQHF
TRBV14	NA	TRBJ1-2	NA	TGTGCCAGCAGCCAAACAGATTCTTTTGGCTACACCTTC	CASSQTDSFGYTF
TRBV30	NA	TRBJ1-5	NA	TGTGCCTGGAGTCCCCGGGAAAATCAGCCCCAGCATTTT	CAWSPRENQPQHF
TRBV9	NA	TRBJ1-2	NA	TGTGCCAGCAGCCCGAGTCTAGACGGGGGAGGCTACACCTTC	CASSPSLDGGGYTF
TRBV19	NA	TRBJ1-2	NA	TGTGCCAGTAGTATTGGACAAGCTCTGGCGTATGGCTACACCTTC	CASSIGQALAYGYTF
TRBV2	NA	TRBJ1-3	NA	TGTGCCAGCAGGTTTATGGGGGGGAATTCTGGAAACACCATATATTTT	CASRFMGGNSGNTIYF
TRBV5-4	NA	TRBJ1-1	NA	TGTGCCAGCAGCACCCGACGTAATCGGGCTTCGTGGACTGAAGCTTTCTTT	CASSTRRNRASWTEAFF
TRBV10-1	TRBD1	TRBJ1-1	few	TGCGCCAGCAGTGAGAGACAGGGGGCTGAAGCTTTCTTT	CASSERQGAEAFF
TRBV10-1	TRBD1	TRBJ2-5	NA	TGCGCCACCTATAAGACGGACAGGTCGGGGGAGACCCAGTACTTC	CATYKTDRSGETQYF
TRBV2	TRBD1	TRBJ2-7	NA	TGTGCCAGCAGTGTCGGGGGACAGGGATCCTACGAGCAGTACTTC	CASSVGGQGSYEQYF
TRBV7-3	TRBD1	TRBJ2-2	NA	TGTGCCAGCAGCTCCGCACAGGGGACAACCACCGGGGAGCTGTTTTTT	CASSSAQGTTTGELFF
TRBV5-1	TRBD2	TRBJ2-5	NA	TGCGCCAGCAGCTCAGCTGGCGGGAGGGAGACCCAGTACTTC	CASSSAGGRETQYF
TRBV7-8	TRBD1	TRBJ1-4	NA	TGTGCCAGCAGCCCAGGGGGCAAGAATGAAAAACTGTTTTTT	CASSPGGKNEKLFF
TRBV29-1	TRBD1	TRBJ1-2	NA	TGCAGCGTCGGGGGACAGGAAAGGGGCTACACCTTC	CSVGGQERGYTF
TRBV5-4	NA	TRBJ2-3	NA	TGTGCCAGCAGCCTGGGGGAACGCACAGATACGCAGTATTTT	CASSLGERTDTQYF
TRBV19	TRBD2	TRBJ2-4	once	TGTGCCAGTAGTTTGCTCGGGACTAGCGGGGGGGCCTTGGCCAAAAACATTCAGTACTTC	CASSLLGTSGGALAKNIQYF
TRBV9	NA	TRBJ2-6	NA	TGTGCCAGCAGCTCCTTTGGCCGACTAGTAACTGGGGCCAACGTCCTGACTTTC	CASSSFGRLVTGANVLTF
TRBV28	NA	TRBJ2-7	few	TGTGCCAGCCGCCGATCGAGCGAGCAGTACTTC	CASRRSSEQYF
TRBV10-3	NA	TRBJ2-1	NA	TGTGCCATCACCCCGGGTGAGCAGTTCTTC	CAITPGEQFF
TRBV2	NA	TRBJ1-1	NA	TGTGCCAGCAGTAGTCAGAGGGGGAGGACTGAAGCTTTCTTT	CASSSQRGRTEAFF
TRBV29-1	TRBD1	TRBJ2-3	NA	TGCAGCGTTGCTAGGACAGGGACAGATACGCAGTATTTT	CSVARTGTDTQYF
TRBV4-2	TRBD2	TRBJ2-3	NA	TGTGCCAGCAGCTTACGACTAGCCGGACAAGATACGCAGTATTTT	CASSLRLAGQDTQYF